The 18 T cell receptor beta chains in this list originate from one sample, sequenced in a study of shared clonotypes between healthy human individuals. Only in-frame clones appear in the TCRdb table, and some are missing; sequencing was by immunoSEQ multiplex PCR. The data show 500,000 to 700,000 clones, around 95% seen once. Naive CD8 cells, CD45RO-negative and positively selected for CCR7, excluded terminally differentiated effector memory CD45RA+ cells. The sequencing sample was made of naive CD8+ T cells sorted from blood. The receptor set was obtained from a woman aged 25 to 39 in good health.

This chain connects TRBV6-6 to TRBJ1-1, with a possible D match to TRBD1 (5 bases). CDR3 size: 13 residues. Per germline, CDR1 MNHNY and CDR2 SVGAGI (reference sequence). V lost 0 bases and J lost 6, with 8 bases in between. CDR3 loop: CASSYSDKSEAFF. The CDR3 nucleotides read TGTGCCAGCAGTTACTCGGACAAATCTGAAGCTTTCTTT.

V usage is TRBV2 and J usage is TRBJ2-7; D assignment may be TRBD1 or TRBD2 (5 bases each). This CDR3 region has 13 residues. V was cut by 1 base and J by 6 bases, with 10 bases left in between. Germline-derived CDR1 and CDR2 are SNHLY and FYNNEI. The CDR3 region is CASSEGGLGEQYF. CDR3 bases: TGTGCCAGCAGTGAAGGGGGGTTGGGCGAGCAGTACTTC.

This chain joins TRBV28 and TRBJ1-1, with 9 positions matching TRBD1. V shed 5 bases and J 7 bases; nucleotides not matched to a gene: 8. The CDR3 has 14 amino acids. Germline V gene lookup returns CDR1 MDHEN and CDR2 SYDVKM. The CDR3: CASSGTGSLGEAFF. Here the CDR3 DNA reads TGTGCCAGCAGTGGGACAGGGTCTTTAGGTGAAGCTTTCTTT. Using reference TRBV28 and TRBJ1-1 for the parts outside the CDR3, the full variable domain is DVKVTQSSRYLVKRTGEKVFLECVQDMDHENMFWYRQDPGLGLRLIYFSYDVKMKEKGDIPEGYSVSREKKERFSLILESASTNQTSMYLCASSGTGSLGEAFFGQGTRLTVV.

The CDR3 loop reads CARTSGQAGTEAFF. The CDR3 DNA reads as TGTGCCAGAACCTCCGGACAGGCTGGTACTGAAGCTTTCTTT. The chain combines TRBV2 with TRBJ1-1; 7 positions match TRBD1. Germline V gene lookup returns CDR1 SNHLY and CDR2 FYNNEI. The CDR3 loop spans 14 amino acids. Unmatched junction bases numbered 12, after V lost 9 bases and J lost 5 bases.

The V call is TRBV19, the J call TRBJ1-1; no reliable D call. There are 15 residues in the CDR3. CDR1 LNHDA and CDR2 SQIVND come from the germline V gene (reference sequence). Trimming took 3 bases from V and 0 from J, leaving 11 bases between them. The CDR3 spells CASSMYVGMNTEAFF. The CDR3 DNA follows: TGTGCCAGTAGTATGTATGTGGGGATGAACACTGAAGCTTTCTTT.

The chain carries TRBV13 and TRBJ2-7; possibly TRBD1 or TRBD2 for D (5 bases each). V shed 3 bases and J shed 2 bases, with 17 bases lying between them. Germline V lookup: CDR1 PRHDT, CDR2 FYEKMQ (reference sequence). This CDR3 contains 16 residues. CDR3 in amino acids: CASSLRVEGRTYEQYF. The CDR3 DNA follows: TGTGCCAGCAGCTTGCGGGTTGAGGGGCGCACCTACGAGCAGTACTTC.

V gene TRBV7-8 combines with J gene TRBJ2-7, with TRBD2 identical over 8 bases. The germline CDR1 and CDR2 sequences are SGHVS and FQNEAQ. J was trimmed by 3 bases and V by 3 bases; bases with no gene match: 7. CDR3 length: 15 residues. The CDR3 region has the DNA TGTGCCAGCAGCTTTCTCAGCGGGGGACTCTACGAGCAGTACTTC. Amino acids: CASSFLSGGLYEQYF.

The V and J genes are TRBV7-8 and TRBJ1-4; 7 nucleotides agree with TRBD1. Germline CDR1 reads SGHVS; CDR2 reads FQNEAQ. V was clipped by 8 bases and J by 3 bases; unmatched bases: 12. CDR3 size: 16 residues. CDR3 residues: CASGPGQTLSNEKLFF. Here the CDR3 DNA reads TGTGCCAGCGGACCGGGACAGACTTTATCTAATGAAAAACTGTTTTTT.

This rearrangement joins TRBV14 to TRBJ2-7; a weak D match, TRBD2 (6 bases). V was shortened by 3 bases and J by 2 bases, with 11 bases between the two germline ends. Germline assignment: CDR1 SGHDN and CDR2 FVKESK. The CDR3 sequence is 14 residues long. The CDR3 region is CASSHRSGPYEQYF. CDR3 nucleotides: TGTGCCAGCAGCCATCGTAGCGGCCCCTACGAGCAGTACTTC.

The chain uses TRBV28 and TRBJ2-3; no clear D. Germline V gene lookup returns CDR1 MDHEN and CDR2 SYDVKM. The V end was cut by 2 bases, the J end by 6 bases, with 9 bases between. This CDR3 contains 13 residues. In DNA, the CDR3 is TGTGCCAGCAGTTTAGGGATAGTGGATACGCAGTATTTT. Residues: CASSLGIVDTQYF.

The CDR3 DNA reads TGTGCCAGCAGTGAATGGGTTAGCGGGAGAGTCGGGGAGCTGTTTTTT. As protein: CASSEWVSGRVGELFF. The chain employs TRBV2 and TRBJ2-2; 9 positions match TRBD2. Trimming removed 2 bases from V and 7 bases from J; junction bases left unmatched: 8. This CDR3 is built from 16 residues. CDR1 is SNHLY, CDR2 FYNNEI, per germline.

The chain recombines TRBV18 with TRBJ2-7; D perhaps matches TRBD2 (6 bases). CDR1 is KGHSH, CDR2 LQKENI, per germline. The length of the CDR3 is 16 residues. Trimming shortened V by 0 bases and J by 3 bases, and 15 bases separated the two germline ends. Written as DNA, the CDR3 is TGTGCCAGCTCACCACCGTTTGGGGAGGTAGGCTACGAGCAGTACTTC. Translation gives CASSPPFGEVGYEQYF.

This clone was seen a single time. The V gene is TRBV27, the J gene TRBJ1-1; no clear D. CDR1 MNHEY and CDR2 SMNVEV come from the germline V gene (reference sequence). The CDR3 covers 14 residues. Trimming took 3 bases from V and 3 from J, leaving 11 bases between them. The chain's CDR3 is CASSFSSDYTEAFF. Written as DNA, the CDR3 is TGTGCCAGCAGTTTCAGCTCAGATTACACTGAAGCTTTCTTT.

The chain joins TRBV9 to TRBJ2-1; 8 bases align to TRBD2. The J segment lost 0 bases and the V segment lost 3 bases, leaving 2 bases of the junction unmatched. CDR3 length: 15 amino acids. The germline gives CDR1 SGDLS, CDR2 YYNGEE. The CDR3 nucleotides read TGTGCCAGCAGCGAGACTAGCGCCTCCTACAATGAGCAGTTCTTC. Translating gives CASSETSASYNEQFF.

The chain employs TRBV5-6 and TRBJ1-1; weak D call: TRBD1 (5 bases). Trimming left V 3 bases short and J 0 bases short, with 12 bases between. CDR1 and CDR2 (germline): SGHDT, YYEEEE. This CDR3 region has 15 residues. The CDR3 DNA is TGTGCCAGCAGCTGGGGCTGGGAGATGAACACTGAAGCTTTCTTT. Its protein product is CASSWGWEMNTEAFF. Full variable domain (missing parts from reference TRBV5-6 and TRBJ1-1): DAGVTQSPTHLIKTRGQQVTLRCSPKSGHDTVSWYQQALGQGPQFIFQYYEEEERQRGNFPDRFSGHQFPNYSSELNVNALLLGDSALYLCASSWGWEMNTEAFFGQGTRLTVV.

V is TRBV5-4 and J is TRBJ2-1; D gene unclear. V dropped 2 bases and J dropped 6 bases, with 9 bases sitting between them. The CDR3 totals 13 residues. Germline values: CDR1 SGHNT, CDR2 YYREEE (reference sequence). CDR3 sequence: CASSFLMGNEQFF. Written as DNA, the CDR3 is TGTGCCAGCAGCTTTTTGATGGGCAATGAGCAGTTCTTC. Combining the CDR3 with reference TRBV5-4 and TRBJ2-1 gives the whole variable domain ETGVTQSPTHLIKTRGQQVTLRCSSQSGHNTVSWYQQALGQGPQFIFQYYREEENGRGNFPPRFSGLQFPNYSSELNVNALELDDSALYLCASSFLMGNEQFFGPGTRLTVL.

The V gene is TRBV6-5, the J gene TRBJ2-5; D is ambiguous. The germline V and J ends were trimmed by 8 bases and 2 bases, with 18 bases remaining between them. The germline V gene has CDR1 MNHEY and CDR2 SVGAGI. The CDR3 runs 15 residues. CDR3 protein: CASSWSGSLQETQYF. CDR3 nucleotides: TGTGCCAGCTCCTGGTCGGGTTCGTTACAAGAGACCCAGTACTTC.

The chain recombines TRBV9 with TRBJ2-7; 9 bases are shared with TRBD1. The CDR3 totals 15 residues. V was pared by 3 bases and J by 7 bases, with 11 bases of the junction left unmatched. The germline gives CDR1 SGDLS, CDR2 YYNGEE. The CDR3 here is CASSAHRGQGQEQYF. The CDR3 coding sequence is TGTGCCAGCAGCGCTCACCGTGGACAGGGGCAAGAGCAGTACTTC.